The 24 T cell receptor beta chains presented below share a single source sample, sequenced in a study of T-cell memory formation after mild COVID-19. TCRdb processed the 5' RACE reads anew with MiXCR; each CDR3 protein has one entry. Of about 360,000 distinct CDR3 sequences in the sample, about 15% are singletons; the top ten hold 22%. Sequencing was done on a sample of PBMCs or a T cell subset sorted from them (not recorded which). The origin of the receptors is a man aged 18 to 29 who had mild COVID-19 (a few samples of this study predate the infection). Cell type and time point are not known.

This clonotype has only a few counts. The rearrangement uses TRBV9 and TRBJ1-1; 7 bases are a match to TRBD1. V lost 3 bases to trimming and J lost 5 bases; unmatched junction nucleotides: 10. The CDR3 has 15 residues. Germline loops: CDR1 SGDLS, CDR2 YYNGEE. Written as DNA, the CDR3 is TGTGCCAGCAGCGCGCGCGGGCAGGGGGGAACTGAAGCTTTCTTT. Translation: CASSARGQGGTEAFF.

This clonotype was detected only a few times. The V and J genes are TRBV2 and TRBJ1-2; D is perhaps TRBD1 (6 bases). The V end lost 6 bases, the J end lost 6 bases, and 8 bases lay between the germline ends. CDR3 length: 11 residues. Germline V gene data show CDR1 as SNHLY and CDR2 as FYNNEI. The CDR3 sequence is CASRGADGYTF. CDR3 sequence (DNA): TGTGCCAGCAGGGGGGCCGATGGCTACACCTTC.

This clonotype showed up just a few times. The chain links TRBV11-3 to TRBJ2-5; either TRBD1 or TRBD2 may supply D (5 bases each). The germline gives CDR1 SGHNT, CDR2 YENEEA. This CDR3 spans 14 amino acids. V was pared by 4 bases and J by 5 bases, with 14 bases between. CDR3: CASSSGRGRETQYF. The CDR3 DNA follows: TGTGCCAGCAGCTCAGGACGGGGCCGGGAGACCCAGTACTTC. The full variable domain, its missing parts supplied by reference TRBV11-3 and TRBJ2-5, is EAGVVQSPRYKIIEKKQPVAFWCNPISGHNTLYWYLQNLGQGPELLIRYENEEAVDDSQLPKDRFSAERLKGVDSTLKIQPAELGDSAVYLCASSSGRGRETQYFGPGTRLLVL.

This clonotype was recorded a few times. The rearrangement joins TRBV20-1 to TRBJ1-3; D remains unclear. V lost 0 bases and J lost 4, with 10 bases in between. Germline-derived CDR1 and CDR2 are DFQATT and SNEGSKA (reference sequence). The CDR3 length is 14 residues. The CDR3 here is CSAREGGVGNTIYF. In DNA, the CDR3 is TGCAGTGCTAGAGAGGGCGGGGTAGGAAACACCATATATTTT.

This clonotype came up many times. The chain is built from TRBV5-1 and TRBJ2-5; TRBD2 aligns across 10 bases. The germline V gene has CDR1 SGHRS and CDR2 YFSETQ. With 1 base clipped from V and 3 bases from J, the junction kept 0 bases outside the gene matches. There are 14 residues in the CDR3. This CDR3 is CASSLLAGEETQYF. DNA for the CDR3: TGCGCCAGCAGCTTGCTAGCGGGGGAAGAGACCCAGTACTTC.

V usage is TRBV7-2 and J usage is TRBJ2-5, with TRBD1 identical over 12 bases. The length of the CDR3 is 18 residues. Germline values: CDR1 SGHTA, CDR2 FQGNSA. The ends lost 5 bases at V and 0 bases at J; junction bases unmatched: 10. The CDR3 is CASSPTGTGGRYQETQYF. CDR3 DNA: TGTGCCAGCAGCCCTACCGGGACAGGGGGCCGGTACCAAGAGACCCAGTACTTC.

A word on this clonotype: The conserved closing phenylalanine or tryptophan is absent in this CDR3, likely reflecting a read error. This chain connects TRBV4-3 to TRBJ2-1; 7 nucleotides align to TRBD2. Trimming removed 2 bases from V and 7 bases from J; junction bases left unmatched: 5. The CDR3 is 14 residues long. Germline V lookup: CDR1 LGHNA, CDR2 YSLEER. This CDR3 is CASSQLTGGNEQFY. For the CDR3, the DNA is TGCGCCAGCAGCCAACTTACCGGGGGGAATGAGCAGTTCTAC.

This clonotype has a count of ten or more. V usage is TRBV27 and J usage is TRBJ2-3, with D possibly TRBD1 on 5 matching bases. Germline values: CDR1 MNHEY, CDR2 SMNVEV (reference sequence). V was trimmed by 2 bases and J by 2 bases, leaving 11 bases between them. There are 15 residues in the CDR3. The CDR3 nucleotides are TGTGCCAGCAGTTTAGCAGGGTCTATCACAGATACGCAGTATTTT. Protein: CASSLAGSITDTQYF.

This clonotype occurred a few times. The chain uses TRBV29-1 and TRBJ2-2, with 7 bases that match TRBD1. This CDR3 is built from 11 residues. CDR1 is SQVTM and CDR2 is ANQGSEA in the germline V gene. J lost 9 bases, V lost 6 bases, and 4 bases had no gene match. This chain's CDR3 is CSVLQGRELFF. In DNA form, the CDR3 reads TGCAGCGTGCTACAGGGGCGGGAGCTGTTTTTT.

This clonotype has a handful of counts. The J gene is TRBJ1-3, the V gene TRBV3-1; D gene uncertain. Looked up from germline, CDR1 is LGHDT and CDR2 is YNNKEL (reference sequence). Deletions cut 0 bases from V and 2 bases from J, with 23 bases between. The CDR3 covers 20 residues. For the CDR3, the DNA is TGTGCCAGCAGCCAAGATCTGACGAGAGCGTGGGAAACGACTGGAAACACCATATATTTT. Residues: CASSQDLTRAWETTGNTIYF.

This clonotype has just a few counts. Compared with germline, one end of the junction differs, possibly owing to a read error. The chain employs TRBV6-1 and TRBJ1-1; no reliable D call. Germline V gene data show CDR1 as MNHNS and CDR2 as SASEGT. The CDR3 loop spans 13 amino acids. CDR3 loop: CACSLSPDTEAFF. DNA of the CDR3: TGTGCCTGCAGTTTGTCCCCGGACACTGAAGCTTTCTTT.

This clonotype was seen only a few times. This CDR3 reads CALRAGNTGELFF. The CDR3, as DNA: TGTGCCCTGCGTGCCGGTAACACCGGGGAGCTGTTTTTT. The chain joins TRBV10-3 to TRBJ2-2; D unclear. The germline V and J ends were trimmed by 11 bases and 2 bases, with 12 bases remaining between them. This CDR3 comprises 13 residues. CDR1 and CDR2 from the germline V gene are ENHRY and SYGVKD.

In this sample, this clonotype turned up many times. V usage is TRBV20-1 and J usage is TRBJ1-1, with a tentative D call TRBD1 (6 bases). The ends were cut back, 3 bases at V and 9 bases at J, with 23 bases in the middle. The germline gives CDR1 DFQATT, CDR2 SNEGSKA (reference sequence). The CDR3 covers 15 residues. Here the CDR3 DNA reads TGCAGTGCTAGTTGGCAGGGGATCAGTTCGGGGAAAGCTTTCTTT. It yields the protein CSASWQGISSGKAFF.

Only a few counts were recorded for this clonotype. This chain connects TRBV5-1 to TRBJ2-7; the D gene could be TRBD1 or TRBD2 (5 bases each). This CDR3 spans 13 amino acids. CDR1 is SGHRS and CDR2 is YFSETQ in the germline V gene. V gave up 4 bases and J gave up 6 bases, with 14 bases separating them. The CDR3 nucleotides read TGCGCCAGCAGCACCGGGACGGCGGCCGAGCAGTACTTC. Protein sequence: CASSTGTAAEQYF.

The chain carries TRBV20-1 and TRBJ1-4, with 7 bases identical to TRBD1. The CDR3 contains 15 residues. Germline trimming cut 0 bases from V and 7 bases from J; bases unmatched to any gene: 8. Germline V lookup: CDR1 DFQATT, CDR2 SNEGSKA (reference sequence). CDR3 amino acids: CSARDQQGPVEKLFF. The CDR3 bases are TGCAGTGCTAGAGATCAACAGGGGCCGGTTGAAAAACTGTTTTTT.

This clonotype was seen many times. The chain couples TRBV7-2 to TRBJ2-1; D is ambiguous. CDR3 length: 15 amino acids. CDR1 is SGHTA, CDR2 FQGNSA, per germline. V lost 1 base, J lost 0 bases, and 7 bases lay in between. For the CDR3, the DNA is TGTGCCAGCAGCTTAGGGGCGAGCTCCTACAATGAGCAGTTCTTC. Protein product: CASSLGASSYNEQFF.

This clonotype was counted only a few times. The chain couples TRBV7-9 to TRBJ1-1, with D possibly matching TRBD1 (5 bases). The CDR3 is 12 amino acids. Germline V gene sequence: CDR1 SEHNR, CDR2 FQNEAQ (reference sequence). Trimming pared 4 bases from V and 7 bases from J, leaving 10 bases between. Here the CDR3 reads CASSSGGDEAFF. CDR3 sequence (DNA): TGTGCCAGCAGCTCCGGGGGAGATGAAGCTTTCTTT.

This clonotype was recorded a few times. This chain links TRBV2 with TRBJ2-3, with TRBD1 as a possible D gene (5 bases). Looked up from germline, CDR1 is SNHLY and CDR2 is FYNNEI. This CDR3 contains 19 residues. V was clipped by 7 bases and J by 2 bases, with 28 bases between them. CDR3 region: CASIPGLGHSSGSTDTQYF. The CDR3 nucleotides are TGTGCCAGCATTCCCGGTCTGGGGCACTCCTCAGGCTCCACAGATACGCAGTATTTT.

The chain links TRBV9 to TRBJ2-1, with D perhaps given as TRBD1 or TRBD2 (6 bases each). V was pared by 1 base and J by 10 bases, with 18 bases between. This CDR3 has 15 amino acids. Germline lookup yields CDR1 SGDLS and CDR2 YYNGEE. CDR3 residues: CASSVLSGAVGEQFF. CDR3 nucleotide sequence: TGTGCCAGCAGCGTACTTTCGGGGGCGGTAGGGGAGCAGTTCTTC.

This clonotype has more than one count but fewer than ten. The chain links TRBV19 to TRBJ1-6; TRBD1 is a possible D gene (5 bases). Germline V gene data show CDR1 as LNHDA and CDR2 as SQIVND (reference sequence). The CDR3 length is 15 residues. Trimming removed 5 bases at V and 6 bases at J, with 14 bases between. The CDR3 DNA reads TGTGCCAGTAGTGGGTCGGCAGGGACTAATTCACCCCTCCACTTT. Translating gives CASSGSAGTNSPLHF.

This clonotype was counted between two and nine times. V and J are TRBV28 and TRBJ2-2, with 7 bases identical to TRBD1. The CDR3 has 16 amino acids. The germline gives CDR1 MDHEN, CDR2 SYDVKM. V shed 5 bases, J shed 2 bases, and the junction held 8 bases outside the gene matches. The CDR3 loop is CASSLPGDSNTGELFF. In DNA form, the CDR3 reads TGTGCCAGCAGTCTCCCAGGGGACAGCAACACCGGGGAGCTGTTTTTT.

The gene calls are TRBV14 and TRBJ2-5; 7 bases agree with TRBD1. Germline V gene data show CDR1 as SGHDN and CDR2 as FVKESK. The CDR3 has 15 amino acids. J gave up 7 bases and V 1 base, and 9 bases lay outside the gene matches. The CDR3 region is CASSQVPGGMGTQYF. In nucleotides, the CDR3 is TGTGCCAGCAGCCAAGTCCCAGGGGGTATGGGGACCCAGTACTTC.

CDR3: CASSLDPLRGSGEKLFF. CDR3 in DNA: TGTGCCAGCAGCTTAGACCCCCTGCGGGGAAGCGGAGAAAAACTGTTTTTT. The rearrangement joins TRBV7-2 to TRBJ1-4; no clear D gene. This CDR3 has 17 residues. V was trimmed by 1 base and J by 8 bases, leaving 20 bases between them. The germline gives CDR1 SGHTA, CDR2 FQGNSA.

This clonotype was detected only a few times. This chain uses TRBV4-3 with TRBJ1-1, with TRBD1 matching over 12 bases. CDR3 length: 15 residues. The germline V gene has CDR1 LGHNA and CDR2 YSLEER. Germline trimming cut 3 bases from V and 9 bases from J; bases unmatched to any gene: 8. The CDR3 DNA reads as TGCGCCAGCAGCCAGAGCCGGGACAGGGGGCCACAAGCTTTCTTT. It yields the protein CASSQSRDRGPQAFF.